Listed here is a single T cell receptor beta chain. What it binds is not known. The CDR3 runs 14 residues. Trimming left V 5 bases short and J 3 bases short, with 13 bases between. Germline values: CDR1 LNHNV, CDR2 YYDKDF (reference sequence). TCRdb reanalysed the reads using MiXCR and keeps one entry per CDR3 protein. The sample has 160,000 or so distinct CDR3 sequences, less than 25% seen once. This entry belongs to a study of T cell repertoires in cytomegalovirus infection. Study overall: CMV infection plus the matching HLA type was flagged by public TCR beta signatures.

Whole-study findings and limits: HLA-C-restricted CMV clonotypes gave the most frequent clonotype in two of eight donors. There were carriers of CMV plus the relevant HLA, and cumulative public TCR beta family frequency identified them.

The rearrangement links TRBV15 to TRBJ2-5; D may correspond to TRBD1 or TRBD2 (5 bases each). Material for sequencing was PBMCs. The clonotype originates from a human donor in good health (CMV status not recorded). Some clones in this sample may be carry-over from other donors' samples. The CDR3 sequence: CATSLRDGEETQYF. DNA of the CDR3: TGTGCCACCAGCCTCCGGGACGGAGAAGAGACCCAGTACTTC.